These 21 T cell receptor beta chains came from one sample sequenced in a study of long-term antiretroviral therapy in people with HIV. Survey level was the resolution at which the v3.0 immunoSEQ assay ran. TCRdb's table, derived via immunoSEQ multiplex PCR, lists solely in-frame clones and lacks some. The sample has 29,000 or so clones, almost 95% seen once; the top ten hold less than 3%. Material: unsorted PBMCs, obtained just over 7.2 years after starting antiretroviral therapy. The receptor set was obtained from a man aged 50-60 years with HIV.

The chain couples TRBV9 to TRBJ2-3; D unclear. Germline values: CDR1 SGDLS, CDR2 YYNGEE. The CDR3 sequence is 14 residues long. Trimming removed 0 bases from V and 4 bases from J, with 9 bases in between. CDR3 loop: CASSVEPPPDTQYF. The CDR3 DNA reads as TGTGCCAGCAGCGTAGAACCCCCTCCAGATACGCAGTATTTT.

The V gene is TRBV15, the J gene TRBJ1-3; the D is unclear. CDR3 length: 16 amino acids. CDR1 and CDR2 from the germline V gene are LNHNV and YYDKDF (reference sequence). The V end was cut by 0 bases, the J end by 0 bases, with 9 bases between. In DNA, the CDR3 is TGTGCCACCAGCAGAGACAGGATACACTCTGGAAACACCATATATTTT. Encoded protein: CATSRDRIHSGNTIYF.

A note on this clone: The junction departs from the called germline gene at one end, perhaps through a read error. The CDR3 region has the DNA TGCAGCGTCGAAGCACAGGGAATCTATGGCTACACCTTC. Translating it yields CSVEAQGIYGYTF. V gene TRBV29-1 combines with J gene TRBJ1-2, with a tentative D call TRBD1 (6 bases). The CDR3 extends over 13 amino acids. Per the germline V gene, CDR1 is SQVTM and CDR2 is ANQGSEA. Together with reference TRBV29-1 and TRBJ1-2, the CDR3 gives the full variable domain: SAVISQKPSRDICQRGTSLTIQCQVDSQVTMMFWYRQQPGQSLTLIATANQGSEATYESGFVIDKFPISRPNLTFSTLTVSNMSPEDSSIYLCSVEAQGIYGYTFGSGTRLTVV.

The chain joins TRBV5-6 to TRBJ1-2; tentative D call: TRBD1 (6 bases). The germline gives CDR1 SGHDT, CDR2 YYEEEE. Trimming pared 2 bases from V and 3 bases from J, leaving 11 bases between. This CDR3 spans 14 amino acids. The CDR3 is CASSLAGADYGYTF. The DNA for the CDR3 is TGTGCCAGCAGCTTAGCGGGGGCTGACTATGGCTACACCTTC.

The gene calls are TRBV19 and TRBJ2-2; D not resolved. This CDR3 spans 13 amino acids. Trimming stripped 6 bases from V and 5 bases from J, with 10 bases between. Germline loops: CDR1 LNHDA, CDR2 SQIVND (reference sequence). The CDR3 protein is CASSPALTGELFF. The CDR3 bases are TGTGCCAGTAGCCCCGCCTTGACCGGGGAGCTGTTTTTT.

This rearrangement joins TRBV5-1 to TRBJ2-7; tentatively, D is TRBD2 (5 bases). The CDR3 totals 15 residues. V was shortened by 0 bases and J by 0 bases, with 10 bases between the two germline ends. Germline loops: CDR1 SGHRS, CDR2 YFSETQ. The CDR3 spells CASSLESGYSYEQYF. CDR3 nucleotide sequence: TGCGCCAGCAGCTTGGAAAGCGGTTACTCCTACGAGCAGTACTTC.

The CDR3 sequence is CASSLRDRGYNSPLHF. In DNA form, the CDR3 reads TGTGCCAGTAGTCTCCGGGACAGGGGATATAATTCACCCCTCCACTTT. This chain joins TRBV19 and TRBJ1-6; 10 positions match TRBD1. Germline CDR1 is LNHDA and CDR2 is SQIVND (reference sequence). The V and J ends lost 5 bases and 4 bases, in that order; junction bases with no gene match: 5. The CDR3 consists of 16 residues.

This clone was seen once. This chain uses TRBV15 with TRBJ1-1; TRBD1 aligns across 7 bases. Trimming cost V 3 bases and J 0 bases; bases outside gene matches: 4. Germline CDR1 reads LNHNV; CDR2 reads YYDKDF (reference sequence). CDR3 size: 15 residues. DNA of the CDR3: TGTGCCACCAGCAGGCCTACAGGGGTGAACACTGAAGCTTTCTTT. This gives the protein CATSRPTGVNTEAFF.

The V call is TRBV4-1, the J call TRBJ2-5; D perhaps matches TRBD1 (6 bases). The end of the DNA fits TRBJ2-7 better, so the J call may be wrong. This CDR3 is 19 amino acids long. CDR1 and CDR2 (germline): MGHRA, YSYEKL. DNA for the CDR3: TGCGCCAGCAGCCAAGTAGGGGGTCGGGCCAGAACCTCCTCCTACGAGCAGTACTTC. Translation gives CASSQVGGRARTSSYEQYF.

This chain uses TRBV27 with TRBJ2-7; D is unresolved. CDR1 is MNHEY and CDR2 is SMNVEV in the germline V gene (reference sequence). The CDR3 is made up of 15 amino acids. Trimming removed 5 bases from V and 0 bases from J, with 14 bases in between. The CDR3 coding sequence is TGTGCCAGCAGTCCCCAGGTCAGGAGCTCCTACGAGCAGTACTTC. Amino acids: CASSPQVRSSYEQYF.

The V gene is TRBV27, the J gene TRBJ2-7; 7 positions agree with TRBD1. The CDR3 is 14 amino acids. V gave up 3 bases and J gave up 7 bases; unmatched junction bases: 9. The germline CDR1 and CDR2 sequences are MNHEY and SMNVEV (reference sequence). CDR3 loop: CASSLIFTGEEQYF. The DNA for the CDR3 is TGTGCCAGCAGTTTGATCTTCACAGGGGAAGAGCAGTACTTC.

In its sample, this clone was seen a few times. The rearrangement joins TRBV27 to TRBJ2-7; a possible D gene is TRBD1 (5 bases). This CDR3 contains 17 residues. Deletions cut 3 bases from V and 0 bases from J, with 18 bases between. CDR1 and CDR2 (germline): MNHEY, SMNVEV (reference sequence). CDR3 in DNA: TGTGCCAGCAGTTTCTCGGGTCGGCAGGGCTTCTCCTACGAGCAGTACTTC. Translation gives CASSFSGRQGFSYEQYF.

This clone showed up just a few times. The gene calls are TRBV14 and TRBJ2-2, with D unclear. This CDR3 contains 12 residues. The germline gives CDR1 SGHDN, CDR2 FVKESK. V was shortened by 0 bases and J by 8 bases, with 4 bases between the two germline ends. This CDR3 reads CASSQDAGELFF. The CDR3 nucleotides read TGTGCCAGCAGCCAAGATGCGGGGGAGCTGTTTTTT.

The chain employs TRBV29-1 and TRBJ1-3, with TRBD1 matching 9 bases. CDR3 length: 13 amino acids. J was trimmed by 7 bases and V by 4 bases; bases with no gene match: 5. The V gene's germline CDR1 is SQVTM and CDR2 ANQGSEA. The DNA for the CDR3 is TGCAGCGTTGCGGACAGGGGCGGCAACACCATATATTTT. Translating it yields CSVADRGGNTIYF.

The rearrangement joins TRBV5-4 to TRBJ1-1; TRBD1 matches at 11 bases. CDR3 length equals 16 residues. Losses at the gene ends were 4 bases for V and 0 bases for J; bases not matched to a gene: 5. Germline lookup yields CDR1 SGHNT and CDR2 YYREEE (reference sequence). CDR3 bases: TGTGCCAGCAGCGACCGGGACAGGGGGATGAACACTGAAGCTTTCTTT. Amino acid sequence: CASSDRDRGMNTEAFF.

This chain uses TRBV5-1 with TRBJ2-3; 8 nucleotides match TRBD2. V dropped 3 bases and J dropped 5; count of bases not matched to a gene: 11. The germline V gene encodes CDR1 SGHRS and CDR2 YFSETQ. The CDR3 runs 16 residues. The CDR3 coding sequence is TGCGCCAGCAGCTCGTTAGCGGGAAGGCCGGTAGATACGCAGTATTTT. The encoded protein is CASSSLAGRPVDTQYF.

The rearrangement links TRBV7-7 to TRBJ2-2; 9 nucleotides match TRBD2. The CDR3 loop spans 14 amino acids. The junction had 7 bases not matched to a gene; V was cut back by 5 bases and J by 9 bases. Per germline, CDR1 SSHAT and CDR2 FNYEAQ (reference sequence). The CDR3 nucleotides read TGTGCCAGCAGCAATCTAGCGGGGTCCCGGGAGCTGTTTTTT. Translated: CASSNLAGSRELFF.

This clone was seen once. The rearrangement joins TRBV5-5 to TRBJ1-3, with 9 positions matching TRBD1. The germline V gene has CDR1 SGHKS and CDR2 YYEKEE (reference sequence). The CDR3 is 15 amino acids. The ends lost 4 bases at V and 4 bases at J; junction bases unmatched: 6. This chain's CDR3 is CASSNRGPRGNTIYF. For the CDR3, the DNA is TGTGCCAGCAGCAACAGGGGGCCAAGGGGAAACACCATATATTTT.

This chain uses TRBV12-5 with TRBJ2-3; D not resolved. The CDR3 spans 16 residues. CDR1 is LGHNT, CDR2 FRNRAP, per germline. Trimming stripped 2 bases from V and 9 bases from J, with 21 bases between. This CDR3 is CASGLPDTFLHRTQYF. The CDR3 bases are TGTGCTAGTGGTTTGCCAGATACATTTCTACACCGGACGCAGTATTTT.

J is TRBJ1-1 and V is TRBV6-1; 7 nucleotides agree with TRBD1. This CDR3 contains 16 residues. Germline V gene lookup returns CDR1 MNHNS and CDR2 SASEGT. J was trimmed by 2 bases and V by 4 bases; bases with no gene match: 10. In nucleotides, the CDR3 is TGTGCCAGCAGTGCCCGACAGGGTGCGGGAAACACTGAAGCTTTCTTT. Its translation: CASSARQGAGNTEAFF.

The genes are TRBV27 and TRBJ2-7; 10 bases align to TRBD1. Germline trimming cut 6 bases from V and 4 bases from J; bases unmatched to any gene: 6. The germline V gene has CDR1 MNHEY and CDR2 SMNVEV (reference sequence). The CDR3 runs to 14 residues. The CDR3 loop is CASREDRGVYEQYF. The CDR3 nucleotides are TGTGCCAGCAGGGAGGACAGGGGGGTGTACGAGCAGTACTTC.